This T cell receptor (beta chain) was captured in a study of cytomegalovirus exposure and HLA in healthy donors. Both 60 Vbeta primers and 13 Jbeta primers went into the PCR. The method was immunoSEQ multiplex PCR; TCRdb's version includes in-frame clones alone and lacks a portion of them. Found here are 170,000 or so clones; the top ten clones hold roughly 1.9%. As concerns this clone: Antigen specificity is unknown. The junction departs from the called germline gene at one end, perhaps through a read error. Other DNA sequences from this sample encode an identical CDR3 as well.

General study points: Compared with the roughly 730-donor mean, an Asian-associated ancestry cluster reportedly had fewer N-insertions, according to a later analysis. For cytomegalovirus status, the classifier reportedly gave diagnoses with high specificity and sensitivity. Some 17,000 TCR beta sequences were associated with HLA alleles at 0.05 false discovery rate in a later analysis. Segments of the TCR beta V type were, in most cases, productive about 87% or about 30% of the time in an earlier analysis.

This clonotype originated in a man between 25 and 39 years old in good health and CMV-seronegative. Material for sequencing was PBMCs.

CDR3 loop: CVLRSPYNEQFF. The CDR3 region has the DNA TGTGTCCTCAGGTCACCCTACAATGAGCAATTCTTC. The chain uses TRBV7-8 and TRBJ2-1; D is ambiguous. Germline V gives CDR1 SGHVS, CDR2 FQNEAQ. The length of the CDR3 is 12 residues.